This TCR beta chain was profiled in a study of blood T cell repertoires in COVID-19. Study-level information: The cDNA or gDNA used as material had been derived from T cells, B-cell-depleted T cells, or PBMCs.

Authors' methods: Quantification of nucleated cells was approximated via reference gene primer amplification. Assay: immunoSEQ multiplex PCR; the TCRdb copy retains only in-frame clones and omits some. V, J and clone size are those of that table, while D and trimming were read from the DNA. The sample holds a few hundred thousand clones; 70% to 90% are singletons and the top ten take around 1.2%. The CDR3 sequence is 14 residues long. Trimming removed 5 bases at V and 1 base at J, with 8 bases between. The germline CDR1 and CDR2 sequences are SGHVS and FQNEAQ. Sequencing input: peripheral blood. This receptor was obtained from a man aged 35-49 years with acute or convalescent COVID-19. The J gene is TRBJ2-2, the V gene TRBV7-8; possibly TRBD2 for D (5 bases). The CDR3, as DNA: TGTGCCAGCAGCGGTAGCGAGAACACCGGGGAGCTGTTTTTT. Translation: CASSGSENTGELFF.